This is a list of T cell receptor beta chains from one sample in a study of spatial heterogeneity in lung cancer. MiXCR, applied by TCRdb to the 5' RACE reads, yields one record per CDR3 protein. The data contain approximately 52,000 distinct CDR3 sequences, 6% to 9% of them singletons. The input for sequencing was PBMCs, taken at surgery. Every receptor here comes from a female donor with early-stage non-small cell lung cancer. The CDR3 runs from the conserved cysteine through the conserved F or W. D genes are given only for firm matches. Clone size, where shown, is once, few, many, or a class for clones that have expanded.

clone size,V gene,J gene,D gene,CDR3 DNA,CDR3 protein
many,TRBV28,TRBJ1-2,NA,TGTGCCAGCAGTTTAACAGGTTTGGAACAGGGCATCAATGGCTACACCTTC,CASSLTGLEQGINGYTF
many,TRBV7-3,TRBJ2-1,TRBD1,TGTGCCACCTCAGGACAGGGTGAGAATGAGCAGTTCTTC,CATSGQGENEQFF
NA,TRBV4-3,TRBJ2-7,NA,TGCGCCAGCAGCCAAGATGACGGTAACTACGAGCAGTACTTC,CASSQDDGNYEQYF
few,TRBV4-1,TRBJ2-5,TRBD2,TGCGCCAGCAGCCGTAGCGGGGCGGGGACCCAGTACTTC,CASSRSGAGTQYF
few,TRBV20-1,TRBJ1-1,NA,TGCAGTGCTAGAGATCTCAGGGGAAGGACTGAAGCTTTCTTT,CSARDLRGRTEAFF
medium-sized,TRBV9,TRBJ2-5,NA,TGTGCCAGCAGCGACGACCGGGCATCCCAAGAGACCCAGTACTTC,CASSDDRASQETQYF
many,TRBV4-3,TRBJ2-6,TRBD1,TGCGCCAGCAGCCAAAGCCGGGACAGGCCCGGGGCCAACGTCCTGACTTTC,CASSQSRDRPGANVLTF
NA,TRBV2,TRBJ2-5,NA,TGTGCCAGCAGTGAGAATCGGGGGGCCCAAGAGACCCAGTACTTC,CASSENRGAQETQYF
many,TRBV18,TRBJ2-2,NA,TGTGCCAGCTCACTGGGGACTTCGAACACCGGGGAGCTGTTTTTT,CASSLGTSNTGELFF
few,TRBV5-1,TRBJ2-1,NA,TGCGCCAGCAGCTGGACGGACGGCGGCTCCTACAATGAGCAGTTCTTC,CASSWTDGGSYNEQFF
many,TRBV11-2,TRBJ1-4,NA,TGTGCCAGCAGCTTACAAGTAGCTAATGAAAAACTGTTTTTT,CASSLQVANEKLFF
many,TRBV29-1,TRBJ2-1,NA,TGCAGCGTTGACGGGGAGAGCTCCTACAATGAGCAGTTCTTC,CSVDGESSYNEQFF
NA,TRBV6-5,TRBJ2-1,TRBD2,TGTGCCAGCAGTTTCTATAGCGGGGGGGCCTACAATGAGCAGTTCTTC,CASSFYSGGAYNEQFF
many,TRBV5-8,TRBJ2-4,NA,TGTGCCAGCAGCTTTGAGAGTACCAAAAACATTCAGTACTTC,CASSFESTKNIQYF
NA,TRBV28,TRBJ1-5,NA,TGTGCCAGCACCAGAACTGTTAATCAGCCCCAGCATTTT,CASTRTVNQPQHF
few,TRBV20-1,TRBJ2-3,NA,TGCAGTGCTAGATCCTGGACTAGCACAGATACGCAGTATTTT,CSARSWTSTDTQYF
many,TRBV29-1,TRBJ1-2,TRBD1,TGCAGCGTTGAACCCTGGACAGGGACAGGCTACACCTTC,CSVEPWTGTGYTF
NA,TRBV19,TRBJ2-1,NA,TGTGCCAGTGGCCGGGGGGCTAGCTCCTACAATGAGCAGTTCTTC,CASGRGASSYNEQFF
many,TRBV29-1,TRBJ2-7,NA,TGCAGCGTTCGGGGGGCATCCTACGAGCAGTACTTC,CSVRGASYEQYF
many,TRBV20-1,TRBJ2-4,NA,TGCAGTGCTTCTACCATGAGAGGGGGGTTAGCCAAAAACATTCAGTACTTC,CSASTMRGGLAKNIQYF
few,TRBV7-6,TRBJ2-7,NA,TGTGCCAGCAGCCAGACGAGCCTACAAACAGACGAGCAGTACTTC,CASSQTSLQTDEQYF
many,TRBV20-1,TRBJ2-7,TRBD2,TGCAGTGCTAACTCGGGGGGAGCTTACGAGCAGTACTTC,CSANSGGAYEQYF
NA,TRBV7-9,TRBJ1-1,NA,TGTGCCAGCAGCTTAGCAGGGGGGGCCACTGAAGCTTTCTTT,CASSLAGGATEAFF
many,TRBV7-2,TRBJ2-7,TRBD2,TGTGCCAGCAGCGGACGGACTAGCGGTGGATCCGAGCAGTACTTC,CASSGRTSGGSEQYF
many,TRBV28,TRBJ1-3,NA,TGTGCCAGCAGTTTATCAGGCGATCGATTAGGAAACACCATATATTTT,CASSLSGDRLGNTIYF
NA,TRBV6-6,TRBJ2-2,NA,TGTGCCAGCAGCGAAGATAACACCGGGGAGCTGTTTTTT,CASSEDNTGELFF
many,TRBV18,TRBJ1-5,TRBD1,TGTGCCAGCTCAGCTTCCGGGACAGGGGACCAGCCCCAGCATTTT,CASSASGTGDQPQHF
few,TRBV7-6,TRBJ2-2,NA,TGTGCCAGCAGCTCAAGTCCGGGACCCCTGATCGGGGAGCTGTTTTTT,CASSSSPGPLIGELFF
many,TRBV20-1,TRBJ1-4,NA,TGCAGTGCTAGCCTAATTAGGGACTCCCGAGGCGGAAAACTGTTTTTT,CSASLIRDSRGGKLFF
many,TRBV30,TRBJ2-5,TRBD1,TGTGCCTGGAGAAAACAGGGGGCAGAGACCCAGTACTTC,CAWRKQGAETQYF
few,TRBV5-1,TRBJ2-7,NA,TGCGCCAGCAGCGTCCGGGACACGAGCTCCTACGAGCAGTACTTC,CASSVRDTSSYEQYF
NA,TRBV20-1,TRBJ2-1,TRBD2,TGCAGTGCTAGACTAGCGGGGTTCCTGTACAATGAGCAGTTCTTC,CSARLAGFLYNEQFF
NA,TRBV20-1,TRBJ2-1,NA,TGCAGTGCTAAACGGGTTTCGTGGGGGAATGAGCAGTTCTTC,CSAKRVSWGNEQFF
many,TRBV5-1,TRBJ1-2,NA,TGCGCCAGCAGCCCAGGACCGAATTCTGGCTACACCTTC,CASSPGPNSGYTF
few,TRBV15,TRBJ2-1,NA,TGTGCCACCAGCAGAGAACGAGGCCCTGAGCAGTTCTTC,CATSRERGPEQFF
NA,TRBV13,TRBJ1-1,NA,TGTGCCAGCAGCTCCCTACCCGGGGGCGGCACTGAAGCTTTCTTT,CASSSLPGGGTEAFF
many,TRBV7-3,TRBJ2-3,NA,TGTGCCAGCAGCTTCTCGGGTAGCGACACAGATACGCAGTATTTT,CASSFSGSDTDTQYF
many,TRBV5-1,TRBJ1-1,NA,TGCGCCAGCAGCTTGGACGGCAGGAACACTGAAGCTTTCTTT,CASSLDGRNTEAFF